Each of the 22 T cell receptor beta chains below was sequenced from the same sample in a study of blood T cell repertoires in COVID-19 (dated by TCRdb to the early 2020s). Libraries were constructed by the immunoSEQ multiplex PCR assay. TCRdb re-hosts the immuneACCESS table, in-frame sequences only. Its copies lack some clones; in the studies checked, an unresolved V gene accounts for under half of them, and the cause for the rest is not known. This sample gives some 250,000 clones in total; 91% of them show up just once. Together, the top ten hold approximately 1.3% of the sample. The material sequenced was PBMCs or T cells enriched from blood (not recorded which). The receptors shown here come from a human donor in a cohort exposed to, infected with or recovered from COVID-19 (not recorded which). The donor label of this sample is uncertain.

The chain recombines TRBV27 with TRBJ1-1; no definite D call. The CDR3 is made up of 14 amino acids. Germline assignment: CDR1 MNHEY and CDR2 SMNVEV (reference sequence). V was pared by 5 bases and J by 0 bases, with 10 bases between. The CDR3 nucleotides read TGTGCCAGCAGTATTCGACGGGTGAACACTGAAGCTTTCTTT. Translating gives CASSIRRVNTEAFF.

This chain links TRBV12-5 with TRBJ1-4, with D unresolved. The V end lost 2 bases, the J end lost 11 bases, and 18 bases lay between the germline ends. The CDR3 extends over 15 amino acids. Looked up from germline, CDR1 is LGHNT and CDR2 is FRNRAP. The CDR3 DNA reads TGTGCTAGTGGTTTGACCAGCATGGGCCCTGAGAAACTGTTTTTT. Translating it yields CASGLTSMGPEKLFF.

This clone was seen once. The chain has TRBV7-2 and TRBJ2-7; 7 bases align to TRBD1. CDR3 length equals 15 residues. The germline gives CDR1 SGHTA, CDR2 FQGNSA. The V gene end was trimmed by 5 bases and the J gene end by 9 bases; junction bases not matched to a gene: 16. CDR3 DNA sequence: TGTGCCAGCAGCCCGAAACCCGACAGGGCGGAGGCGCAGTACTTC. This encodes CASSPKPDRAEAQYF.

The rearrangement uses TRBV7-9 and TRBJ2-5; 9 bases are a match to TRBD2. The J segment lost 1 base and the V segment lost 5 bases, leaving 11 bases of the junction unmatched. The CDR3 totals 17 residues. Germline lookup yields CDR1 SEHNR and CDR2 FQNEAQ (reference sequence). CDR3 in amino acids: CASSLGLAGGRQETQYF. The DNA of the CDR3 is TGTGCCAGCAGCCTGGGTCTGGCGGGGGGGCGCCAAGAGACCCAGTACTTC.

This chain uses TRBV3-1 (or the pseudogene TRBV3-2) with TRBJ2-6, with 7 bases lining up with TRBD1. CDR3 length equals 15 residues. Germline lookup yields CDR1 LGHDT and CDR2 YNNKEL (reference sequence). V dropped 4 bases and J dropped 4; count of bases not matched to a gene: 4. In nucleotides, the CDR3 is TGTGCCAGCAGCCTCAGGGGGAAAGGGGCCAACGTCCTGACTTTC. Protein: CASSLRGKGANVLTF.

The chain couples TRBV2 to TRBJ2-2, with 8 bases fitting TRBD1. The trim removed 5 bases at V and 1 base at J, leaving 6 bases unmatched. In germline, CDR1 is SNHLY, CDR2 FYNNEI. This CDR3 has 16 amino acids. This CDR3 reads CASSTTGTGNTGELFF. In nucleotides, the CDR3 is TGTGCCAGCAGTACAACCGGGACAGGGAACACCGGGGAGCTGTTTTTT.

The chain uses TRBV18 and TRBJ2-7; D is unclear. The V gene lost 0 bases and the J gene lost 7 bases, with 7 bases spanning the gap. The CDR3 totals 12 residues. Germline V CDR1 and CDR2: KGHSH, LQKENI. The CDR3 region has the DNA TGTGCCAGCTCACCACCGTCCTCGGAGCAGTACTTC. It yields the protein CASSPPSSEQYF.

The CDR3 reads CASSATGGGQPQHF. DNA of the CDR3: TGTGCCAGCAGCGCAACAGGGGGGGGTCAGCCCCAGCATTTT. This chain connects TRBV3-1 (or the pseudogene TRBV3-2) to TRBJ1-5, with 8 bases that match TRBD1. Germline V CDR1 and CDR2: LGHDT, YNNKEL (reference sequence). The trim removed 5 bases at V and 6 bases at J, leaving 6 bases unmatched. This CDR3 region has 14 residues.

Here the CDR3 DNA reads TGTGCTAGTGGTTTGGTAAGCCACTTCCCCCCAGGGGGGAAGGCCGGGGAGCTGTTTTTT. This gives the protein CASGLVSHFPPGGKAGELFF. The gene calls are TRBV12-5 and TRBJ2-2; a weak D match, TRBD1 (7 bases). V lost 0 bases and J lost 6, with 26 bases in between. Germline lookup yields CDR1 LGHNT and CDR2 FRNRAP. The CDR3 runs to 20 residues.

The V call is TRBV6-5, the J call TRBJ1-1; 7 bases align to TRBD1. Germline V gene sequence: CDR1 MNHEY, CDR2 SVGAGI. The trim removed 5 bases at V and 8 bases at J, leaving 2 bases unmatched. The CDR3 runs to 11 residues. The DNA for the CDR3 is TGTGCCAGCAGTAGACAGGGAGAAGCTTTCTTT. This codes for CASSRQGEAFF.

The chain recombines TRBV19 with TRBJ1-6, with 11 bases fitting TRBD1. The CDR3 has 14 amino acids. Germline CDR1 reads LNHDA; CDR2 reads SQIVND (reference sequence). The V segment lost 9 bases and the J segment 4 bases; nucleotides outside the gene matches: 2. The CDR3 DNA follows: TGTGCCAGCAGGGACAGGGGGTATAATTCACCCCTCCACTTT. Translating it yields CASRDRGYNSPLHF.

This clone was recorded only once. The V and J genes are TRBV25-1 and TRBJ1-4; a weak D match, TRBD1 (6 bases). The germline CDR1 and CDR2 sequences are MGHDK and SYGVNS. The ends were cut back, 2 bases at V and 4 bases at J, with 11 bases in the middle. This CDR3 has 15 residues. The DNA of the CDR3 is TGTGCCAGCAGTGAACCCATCAGGGGTAATGAAAAACTGTTTTTT. This codes for CASSEPIRGNEKLFF.

The chain uses TRBV3-1 (or the pseudogene TRBV3-2) and TRBJ1-5; tentative D call: TRBD1 (5 bases). Germline V gene data show CDR1 as LGHDT and CDR2 as YNNKEL (reference sequence). Trimming cost V 1 base and J 1 base, with 5 bases left between them. There are 14 residues in the CDR3. In nucleotides, the CDR3 is TGTGCCAGCAGCCAAGCAGGGAGCAATCAGCCCCAGCATTTT. Translated: CASSQAGSNQPQHF.

The chain employs TRBV10-3 and TRBJ2-2; TRBD1 is a possible D gene (6 bases). CDR3 length: 15 residues. Trimming left V 0 bases short and J 3 bases short, with 8 bases between. Germline V gene sequence: CDR1 ENHRY, CDR2 SYGVKD. The CDR3 DNA is TGTGCCATCAGTGAGTCACAGGGTTACACCGGGGAGCTGTTTTTT. It translates to CAISESQGYTGELFF.

V usage is TRBV15 and J usage is TRBJ1-2; D is possibly TRBD1 (5 bases). The CDR3 sequence is 15 residues long. Trimming pared 0 bases from V and 8 bases from J, leaving 16 bases between. From germline, CDR1 is LNHNV and CDR2 YYDKDF (reference sequence). The CDR3 DNA reads TGTGCCACCAGCAGAGATGTTGGGGGGATCGGCGGCTACACCTTC. Its translation is CATSRDVGGIGGYTF.

This chain links TRBV19 with TRBJ1-1, with 9 bases identical to TRBD1. The CDR3 runs to 15 residues. V trimming: 9 bases; J trimming: 4 bases; junction bases outside the gene matches: 12. The V gene's germline CDR1 is LNHDA and CDR2 SQIVND (reference sequence). The CDR3 DNA is TGTGCCAGCGGGAGAGGACAGGGGCGCGTCACTGAAGCTTTCTTT. As protein: CASGRGQGRVTEAFF. The variable domain in full, completed from reference TRBV19 and TRBJ1-1, reads DGGITQSPKYLFRKEGQNVTLSCEQNLNHDAMYWYRQDPGQGLRLIYYSQIVNDFQKGDIAEGYSVSREKKESFPLTVTSAQKNPTAFYLCASGRGQGRVTEAFFGQGTRLTVV.

The chain couples TRBV19 to TRBJ1-2; the match to TRBD1 covers 7 bases. Trimming took 3 bases from V and 5 from J; bases not matched to a gene: 6. This CDR3 has 14 amino acids. Looked up from germline, CDR1 is LNHDA and CDR2 is SQIVND (reference sequence). The CDR3 bases are TGTGCCAGTAGTATCGACAGGGATACGTATGGCTACACCTTC. Protein: CASSIDRDTYGYTF.

The V gene is TRBV28, the J gene TRBJ2-7; possibly TRBD1 for D (5 bases). CDR3 length equals 16 residues. Trimming took off 4 bases at V and 2 bases at J, with 18 bases between the two ends. Germline CDR1 is MDHEN and CDR2 is SYDVKM. The CDR3 here is CASSSAQEKIAYEQYF. The DNA for the CDR3 is TGTGCCAGCAGTTCCGCACAGGAGAAGATCGCCTACGAGCAGTACTTC.

The chain has TRBV3-1 (or the pseudogene TRBV3-2) and TRBJ2-7; D may be TRBD1 (6 bases). Looked up from germline, CDR1 is LGHDT and CDR2 is YNNKEL (reference sequence). This CDR3 contains 16 residues. Between the trimmed V and J ends, which lost 0 bases and 2 bases, there was a span of 14 bases. This CDR3 reads CASSQELGDRPYEQYF. CDR3 DNA: TGTGCCAGCAGCCAAGAACTGGGCGACAGGCCCTACGAGCAGTACTTC.

The chain uses TRBV3-1 (or the pseudogene TRBV3-2) and TRBJ1-1; unclear D gene. The CDR3 covers 15 residues. V was trimmed by 2 bases and J by 0 bases, leaving 10 bases between them. Germline values: CDR1 LGHDT, CDR2 YNNKEL (reference sequence). As DNA, the CDR3 is TGTGCCAGCAGCCAAAATACAGCACTGAACACTGAAGCTTTCTTT. Protein product: CASSQNTALNTEAFF.

This clone was seen repeatedly, ten times or more. The CDR3 nucleotides read TGTGCCACCAGTGAATCGGACAGGTCCTATGGCTACACCTTC. Translated: CATSESDRSYGYTF. The chain combines TRBV24-1 with TRBJ1-2; TRBD1 aligns across 7 bases. Unmatched junction bases numbered 5, after V lost 4 bases and J lost 4 bases. Germline assignment: CDR1 KGHDR and CDR2 SFDVKD. The CDR3 extends over 14 amino acids.

The chain combines TRBV5-6 with TRBJ2-7; 9 nucleotides agree with TRBD1. Trimming took 4 bases from V and 7 from J; bases not matched to a gene: 9. CDR1 and CDR2 from the germline V gene are SGHDT and YYEEEE. CDR3 length: 14 amino acids. The DNA of the CDR3 is TGTGCCAGCAGCGCCGGGACAGGGCGGGGAGAGCAGTACTTC. This translates into CASSAGTGRGEQYF. Based on the CDR3 plus reference TRBV5-6 and TRBJ2-7, the full variable domain is DAGVTQSPTHLIKTRGQQVTLRCSPKSGHDTVSWYQQALGQGPQFIFQYYEEEERQRGNFPDRFSGHQFPNYSSELNVNALLLGDSALYLCASSAGTGRGEQYFGPGTRLTVT.